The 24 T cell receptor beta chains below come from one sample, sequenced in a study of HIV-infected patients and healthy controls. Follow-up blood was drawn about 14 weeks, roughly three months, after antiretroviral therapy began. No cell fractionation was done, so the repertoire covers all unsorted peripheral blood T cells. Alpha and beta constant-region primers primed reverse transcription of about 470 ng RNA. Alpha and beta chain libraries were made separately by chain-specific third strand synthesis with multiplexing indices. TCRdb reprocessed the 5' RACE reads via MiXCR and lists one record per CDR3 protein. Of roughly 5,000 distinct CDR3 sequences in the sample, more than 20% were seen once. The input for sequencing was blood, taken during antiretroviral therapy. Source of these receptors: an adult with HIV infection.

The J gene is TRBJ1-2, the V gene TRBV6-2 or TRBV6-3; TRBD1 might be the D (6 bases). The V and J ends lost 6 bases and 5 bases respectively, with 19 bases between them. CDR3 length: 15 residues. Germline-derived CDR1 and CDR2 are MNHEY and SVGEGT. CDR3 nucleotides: TGTGCCAGCAGCCGTAAACAGGGCGCTCATTATGGCTACACCTTC. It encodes CASSRKQGAHYGYTF.

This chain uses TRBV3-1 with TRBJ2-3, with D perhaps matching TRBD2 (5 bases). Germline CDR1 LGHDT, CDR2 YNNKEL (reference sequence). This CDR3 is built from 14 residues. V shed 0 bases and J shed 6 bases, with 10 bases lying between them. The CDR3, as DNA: TGTGCCAGCAGCCAAGAGGGAGTTTTGGATACGCAGTATTTT. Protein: CASSQEGVLDTQYF.

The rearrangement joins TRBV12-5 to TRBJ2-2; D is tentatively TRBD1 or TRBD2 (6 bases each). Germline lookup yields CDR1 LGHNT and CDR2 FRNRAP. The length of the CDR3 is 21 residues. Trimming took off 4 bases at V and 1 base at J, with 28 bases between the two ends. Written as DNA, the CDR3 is TGTGCTAGTGGTTCCTCACTCTTGGGGGGCAAAACCGGGATGAACACCGGGGAGCTGTTTTTT. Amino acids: CASGSSLLGGKTGMNTGELFF. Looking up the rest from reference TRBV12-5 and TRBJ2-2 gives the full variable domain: DARVTQTPRHKVTEMGQEVTMRCQPILGHNTVFWYRQTMMQGLELLAYFRNRAPLDDSGMPKDRFSAEMPDATLATLKIQPSEPRDSAVYFCASGSSLLGGKTGMNTGELFFGEGSRLTVL.

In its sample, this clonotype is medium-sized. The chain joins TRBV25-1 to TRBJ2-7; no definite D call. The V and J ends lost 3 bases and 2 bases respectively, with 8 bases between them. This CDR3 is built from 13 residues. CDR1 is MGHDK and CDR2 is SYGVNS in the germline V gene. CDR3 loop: CASSERSTYEQYF. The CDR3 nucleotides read TGTGCCAGCAGTGAGCGGTCGACCTACGAGCAGTACTTC.

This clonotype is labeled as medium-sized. The CDR3 loop reads CASSTGAGTSTDTQYF. In DNA, the CDR3 is TGTGCCAGTAGTACTGGAGCGGGGACTAGCACAGATACGCAGTATTTT. The chain has TRBV19 and TRBJ2-3; 7 bases map to TRBD2. The ends lost 4 bases at V and 0 bases at J; junction bases unmatched: 7. The CDR3 contains 16 residues. CDR1 is LNHDA, CDR2 SQIVND, per germline (reference sequence).

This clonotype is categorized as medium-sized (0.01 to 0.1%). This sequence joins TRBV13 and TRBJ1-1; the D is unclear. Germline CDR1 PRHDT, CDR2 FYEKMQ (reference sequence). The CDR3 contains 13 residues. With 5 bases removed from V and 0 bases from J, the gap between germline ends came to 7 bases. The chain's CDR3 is CASSTALNTEAFF. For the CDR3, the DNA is TGTGCCAGCAGCACGGCTTTGAACACTGAAGCTTTCTTT.

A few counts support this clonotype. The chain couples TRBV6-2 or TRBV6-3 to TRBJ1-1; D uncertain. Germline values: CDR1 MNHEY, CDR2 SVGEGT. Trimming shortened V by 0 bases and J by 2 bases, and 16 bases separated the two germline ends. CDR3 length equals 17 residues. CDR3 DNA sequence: TGTGCCAGCAGTTACTCGACCGTTTCACAGAGAAACACTGAAGCTTTCTTT. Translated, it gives CASSYSTVSQRNTEAFF.

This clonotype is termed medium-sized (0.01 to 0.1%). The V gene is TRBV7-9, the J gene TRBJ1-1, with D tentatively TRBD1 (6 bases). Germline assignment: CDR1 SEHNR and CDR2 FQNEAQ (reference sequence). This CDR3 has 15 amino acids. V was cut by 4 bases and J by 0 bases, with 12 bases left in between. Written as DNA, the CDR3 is TGTGCCAGCAGCTCTCCTACAGGGATGAACACTGAAGCTTTCTTT. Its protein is CASSSPTGMNTEAFF. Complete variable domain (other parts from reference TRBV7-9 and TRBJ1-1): DTGVSQNPRHKITKRGQNVTFRCDPISEHNRLYWYRQTLGQGPEFLTYFQNEAQLEKSRLLSDRFSAERPKGSFSTLEIQRTEQGDSAMYLCASSSPTGMNTEAFFGQGTRLTVV.

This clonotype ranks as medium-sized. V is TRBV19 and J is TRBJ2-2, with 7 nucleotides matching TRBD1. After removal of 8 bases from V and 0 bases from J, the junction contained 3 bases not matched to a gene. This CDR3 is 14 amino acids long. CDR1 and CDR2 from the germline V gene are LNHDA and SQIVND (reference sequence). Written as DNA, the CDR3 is TGTGCCAGTGAGCAGGGGGCGAACACCGGGGAGCTGTTTTTT. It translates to CASEQGANTGELFF.

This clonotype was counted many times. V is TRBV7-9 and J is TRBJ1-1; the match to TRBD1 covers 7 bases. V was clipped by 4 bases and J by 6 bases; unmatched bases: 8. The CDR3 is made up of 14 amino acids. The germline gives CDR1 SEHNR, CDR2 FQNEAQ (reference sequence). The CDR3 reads CASSSTGVRPEAFF. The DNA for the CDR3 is TGTGCCAGCAGCTCCACAGGGGTCAGGCCTGAAGCTTTCTTT. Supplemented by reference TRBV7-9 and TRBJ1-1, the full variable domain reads DTGVSQNPRHKITKRGQNVTFRCDPISEHNRLYWYRQTLGQGPEFLTYFQNEAQLEKSRLLSDRFSAERPKGSFSTLEIQRTEQGDSAMYLCASSSTGVRPEAFFGQGTRLTVV.

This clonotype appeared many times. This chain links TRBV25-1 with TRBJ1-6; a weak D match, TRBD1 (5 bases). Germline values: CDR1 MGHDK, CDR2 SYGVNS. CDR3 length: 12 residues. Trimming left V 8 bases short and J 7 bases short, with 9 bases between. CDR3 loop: CASGHRNSPLHF. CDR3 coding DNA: TGTGCCAGCGGACATCGGAATTCACCCCTCCACTTT.

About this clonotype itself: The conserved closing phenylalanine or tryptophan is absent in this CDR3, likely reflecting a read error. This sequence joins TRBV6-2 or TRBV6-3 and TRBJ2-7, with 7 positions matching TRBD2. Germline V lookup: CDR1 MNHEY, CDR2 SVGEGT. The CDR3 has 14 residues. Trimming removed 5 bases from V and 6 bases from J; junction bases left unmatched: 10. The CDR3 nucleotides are TGTGCCAGCAGTCTACCGGGGGAGGGAAGCGAGCAGTACTTA. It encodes CASSLPGEGSEQYL.

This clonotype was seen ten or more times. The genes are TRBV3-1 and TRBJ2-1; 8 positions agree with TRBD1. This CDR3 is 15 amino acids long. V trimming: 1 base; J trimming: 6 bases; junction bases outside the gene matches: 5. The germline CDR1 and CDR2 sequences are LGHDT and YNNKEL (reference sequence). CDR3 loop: CASSQGQGAVNEQFF. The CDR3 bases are TGTGCCAGCAGCCAAGGTCAGGGGGCTGTCAATGAGCAGTTCTTC.

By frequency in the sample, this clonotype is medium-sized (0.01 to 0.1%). DNA of the CDR3: TGTGCCAGCAGTTACGGGGGCGCGGGCTATGGCTACACCTTC. This sequence encodes CASSYGGAGYGYTF. The chain is built from TRBV6-5 and TRBJ1-2, with D perhaps matching TRBD1 (6 bases). This CDR3 contains 14 residues. The V gene lost 2 bases and the J gene lost 4 bases, with 11 bases spanning the gap. Germline CDR1 reads MNHEY; CDR2 reads SVGAGI.

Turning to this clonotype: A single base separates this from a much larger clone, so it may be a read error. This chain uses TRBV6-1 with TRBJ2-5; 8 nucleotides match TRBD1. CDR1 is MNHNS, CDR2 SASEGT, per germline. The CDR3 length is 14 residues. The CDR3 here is CSSSEQTGVETQYF. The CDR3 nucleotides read TGTTCCAGCAGTGAACAGACAGGGGTAGAGACCCAGTACTTC.

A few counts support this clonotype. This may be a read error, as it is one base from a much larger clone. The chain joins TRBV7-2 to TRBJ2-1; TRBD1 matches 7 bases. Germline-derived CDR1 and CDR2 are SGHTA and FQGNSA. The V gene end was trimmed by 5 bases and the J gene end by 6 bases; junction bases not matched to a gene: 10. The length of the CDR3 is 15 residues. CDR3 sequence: CASSPLGNRGNEQFF. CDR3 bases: TGTGCCAGCAGCCCCTTGGGGAACAGGGGCAATGAGCAGTTCTTC.

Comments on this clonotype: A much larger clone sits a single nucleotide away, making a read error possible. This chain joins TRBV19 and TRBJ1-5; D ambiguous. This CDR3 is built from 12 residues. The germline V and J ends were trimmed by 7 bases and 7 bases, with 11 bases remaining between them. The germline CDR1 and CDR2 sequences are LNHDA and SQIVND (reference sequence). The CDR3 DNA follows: TGTGCCAGTAATGACGGGTCCCAGCCCCAGCATTTT. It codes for CASNDGSQPQHF.

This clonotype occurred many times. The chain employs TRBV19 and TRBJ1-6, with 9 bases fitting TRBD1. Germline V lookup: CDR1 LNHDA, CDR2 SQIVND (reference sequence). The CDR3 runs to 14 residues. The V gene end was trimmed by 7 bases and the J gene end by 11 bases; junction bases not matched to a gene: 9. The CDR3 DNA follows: TGTGCCAGTAACCTCGGACAGGGGAGGACACCCCTCCACTTT. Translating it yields CASNLGQGRTPLHF.

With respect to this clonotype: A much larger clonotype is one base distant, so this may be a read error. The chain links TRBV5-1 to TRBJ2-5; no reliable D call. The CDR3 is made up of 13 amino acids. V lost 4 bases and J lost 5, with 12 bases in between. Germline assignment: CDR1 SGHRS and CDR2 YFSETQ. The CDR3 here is CASSHETRETQYF. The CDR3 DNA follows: TGCGCCAGCAGCCACGAGACCCGGGAGACCCAGTACTTC.

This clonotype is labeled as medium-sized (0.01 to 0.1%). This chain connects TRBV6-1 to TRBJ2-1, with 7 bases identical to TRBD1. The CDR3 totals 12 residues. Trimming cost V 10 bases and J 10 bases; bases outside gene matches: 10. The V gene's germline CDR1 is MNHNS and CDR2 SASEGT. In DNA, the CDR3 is TGTGCCACCAATGACAGGGTCCTGGAGCAGTTCTTC. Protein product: CATNDRVLEQFF.

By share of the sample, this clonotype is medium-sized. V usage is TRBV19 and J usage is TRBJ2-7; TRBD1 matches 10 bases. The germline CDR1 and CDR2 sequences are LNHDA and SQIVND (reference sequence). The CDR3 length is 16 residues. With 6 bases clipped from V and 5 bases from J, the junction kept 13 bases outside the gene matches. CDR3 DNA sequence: TGTGCCAGTAGGCCTAAGCCGGGACAGGGGTTCGACGAGCAGTACTTC. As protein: CASRPKPGQGFDEQYF.

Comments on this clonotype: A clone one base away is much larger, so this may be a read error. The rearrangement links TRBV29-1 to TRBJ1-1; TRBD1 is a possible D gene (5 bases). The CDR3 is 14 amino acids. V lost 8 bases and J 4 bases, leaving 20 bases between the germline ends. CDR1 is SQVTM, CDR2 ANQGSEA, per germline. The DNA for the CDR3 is TGCAGCTCTGGCAGGGACCTCGGGTGCACTGAAGCTTTCTTT. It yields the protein CSSGRDLGCTEAFF.

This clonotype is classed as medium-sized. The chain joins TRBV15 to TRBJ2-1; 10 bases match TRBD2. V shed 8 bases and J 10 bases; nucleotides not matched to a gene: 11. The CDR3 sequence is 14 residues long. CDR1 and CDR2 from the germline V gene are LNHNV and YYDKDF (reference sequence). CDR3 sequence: CATRGSGGPLEQFF. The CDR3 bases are TGTGCCACCCGAGGTAGCGGGGGGCCCTTAGAGCAGTTCTTC.

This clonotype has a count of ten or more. Here the CDR3 reads CASSATGGVYGYTF. In nucleotides, the CDR3 is TGTGCCAGTAGTGCGACAGGGGGCGTCTATGGCTACACCTTC. The J gene is TRBJ1-2, the V gene TRBV19, with 10 bases that match TRBD1. This CDR3 contains 14 residues. The V and J ends lost 5 bases and 4 bases, in that order; junction bases with no gene match: 4. Germline CDR1 LNHDA, CDR2 SQIVND (reference sequence). Using reference TRBV19 and TRBJ1-2 for the parts outside the CDR3, the full variable domain is DGGITQSPKYLFRKEGQNVTLSCEQNLNHDAMYWYRQDPGQGLRLIYYSQIVNDFQKGDIAEGYSVSREKKESFPLTVTSAQKNPTAFYLCASSATGGVYGYTFGSGTRLTVV.